This entry lists 7 T cell receptor beta chains sequenced from one sample in a study of cytomegalovirus exposure and HLA in healthy donors. PCR primers comprised 60 Vbeta and 13 Jbeta primers. TCRdb's copy holds only in-frame clones and misses some; the assay was immunoSEQ multiplex PCR. This sample contains 87,000 or so clones. The sequencing sample was made of PBMCs. Receptors were obtained from a man aged 45-60 years in good health and CMV-seropositive.

V gene TRBV19 combines with J gene TRBJ2-1; D not certain. The V gene's germline CDR1 is LNHDA and CDR2 SQIVND (reference sequence). V lost 9 bases to trimming and J lost 5 bases, with 5 bases between them. This CDR3 comprises 10 residues. CDR3: CASLHNEQFF. Here the CDR3 DNA reads TGTGCCAGCCTCCACAATGAGCAGTTCTTC.

This rearrangement joins TRBV6-5 to TRBJ1-1; 7 bases agree with TRBD1. The junction had 0 bases not matched to a gene; V was cut back by 0 bases and J by 8 bases. Per the germline V gene, CDR1 is MNHEY and CDR2 is SVGAGI. This CDR3 contains 12 residues. Here the CDR3 reads CASSYSTGEAFF. CDR3 DNA: TGTGCCAGCAGTTACTCGACAGGGGAAGCTTTCTTT.

The J gene is TRBJ1-1, the V gene TRBV11-2; maybe TRBD1 (5 bases). Per the germline V gene, CDR1 is SGHAT and CDR2 is FQNNGV. The CDR3 covers 12 residues. The germline V and J ends were trimmed by 5 bases and 6 bases, with 10 bases remaining between them. The CDR3 protein is CASSEDIAEAFF. The DNA of the CDR3 is TGTGCCAGCAGCGAGGACATAGCTGAAGCTTTCTTT.

V gene TRBV2 combines with J gene TRBJ2-2; TRBD2 matches 12 bases. The CDR3 has 18 residues. Looked up from germline, CDR1 is SNHLY and CDR2 is FYNNEI. The ends lost 6 bases at V and 6 bases at J; junction bases unmatched: 14. The CDR3 loop reads CASSPLGASGRAAGELFF. The CDR3 DNA reads as TGTGCCAGCAGCCCTCTGGGGGCTAGCGGGAGGGCGGCCGGGGAGCTGTTTTTT.

The CDR3 DNA reads TGTGCCAGCAGCCGTGACAGGGTCAGACAGCCCCAGCATTTT. Translated: CASSRDRVRQPQHF. The J gene is TRBJ1-5, the V gene TRBV7-8, with 7 bases fitting TRBD1. The trim removed 5 bases at V and 7 bases at J, leaving 8 bases unmatched. This CDR3 is 14 amino acids long. Germline CDR1 and CDR2: SGHVS and FQNEAQ.

The V gene is TRBV18, the J gene TRBJ2-3, with D tentatively TRBD2 (5 bases). This CDR3 region has 17 residues. The germline gives CDR1 KGHSH, CDR2 LQKENI. Between the trimmed V and J ends, which lost 3 bases and 1 base, there was a span of 17 bases. CDR3 sequence: CASSPPPLEWGTDTQYF. The CDR3 nucleotides are TGTGCCAGCTCACCGCCCCCACTAGAATGGGGCACAGATACGCAGTATTTT.

As DNA, the CDR3 is TGCGCCAGCAGCCGACAGGGTGAAAAACTGTTTTTT. Translated: CASSRQGEKLFF. The gene calls are TRBV4-3 and TRBJ1-4, with 7 bases identical to TRBD1. Trimming took 4 bases from V and 7 from J; bases not matched to a gene: 0. Per the germline V gene, CDR1 is LGHNA and CDR2 is YSLEER. This CDR3 contains 12 residues.